This TCR beta chain was found in a study of T cell changes during pregnancy in multiple sclerosis (dated by TCRdb to the late 2010s). With regard to the full study: Changes in the T cell repertoire over the course of pregnancy were examined in this study in women with multiple sclerosis.

Libraries came from the immunoSEQ multiplex PCR assay. Held by TCRdb, this immuneACCESS table contains in-frame sequences only and omits some clones. Under half of the omission traces to an unresolved V gene where checked; the cause of the rest is unknown. The sample profile shows tens of thousands of clones; roughly 95% of them were found once. The ten largest clones represent roughly 0.35% of the sample. In regard to this clone: Its target antigen remains unknown. No qualities accompany the bases; no much larger clone lies one base away.

The CDR3 spans 13 residues, from the cysteine through the phenylalanine. The only DNA kept is the CDR3, 39 bases in frame from the first base. Sequences MDHEN (CDR1) and SYDVKM (CDR2) are obtained from the germline V gene. Germline trimming: 5 bases from V, 4 bases from J; junction bases outside gene matches: 4. The sequence links TRBV28 to TRBJ2-7, and 8 junctional nucleotides match TRBD1. This TCR derives from a female donor with multiple sclerosis, enrolled in a pregnancy study. Sequencing was performed on CD4+ T cells from peripheral blood mononuclear cells, taken before pregnancy. The nucleotides are TGTGCCAGCAGTCGGGACAGGCCATACGAGCAGTACTTC. Translation gives CASSRDRPYEQYF.